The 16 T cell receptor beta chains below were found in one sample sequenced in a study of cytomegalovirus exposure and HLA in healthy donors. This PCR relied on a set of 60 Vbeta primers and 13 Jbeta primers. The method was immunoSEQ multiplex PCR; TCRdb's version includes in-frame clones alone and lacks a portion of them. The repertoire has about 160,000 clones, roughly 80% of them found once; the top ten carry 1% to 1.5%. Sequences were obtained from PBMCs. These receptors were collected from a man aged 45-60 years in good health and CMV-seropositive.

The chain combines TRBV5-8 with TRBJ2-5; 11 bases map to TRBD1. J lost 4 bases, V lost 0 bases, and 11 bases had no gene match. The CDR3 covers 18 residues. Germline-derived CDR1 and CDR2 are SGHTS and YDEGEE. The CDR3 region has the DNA TGTGCCAGCAGCTTGGGGACAGGGGGCGCAAGTAGGGGAGAGACCCAGTACTTC. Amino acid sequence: CASSLGTGGASRGETQYF.

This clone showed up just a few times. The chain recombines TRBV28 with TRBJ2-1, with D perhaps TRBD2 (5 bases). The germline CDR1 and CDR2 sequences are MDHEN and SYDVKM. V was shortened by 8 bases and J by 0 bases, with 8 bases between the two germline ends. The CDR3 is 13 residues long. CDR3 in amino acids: CASGLSSYNEQFF. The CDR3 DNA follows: TGTGCCAGCGGACTTAGCTCCTACAATGAGCAGTTCTTC. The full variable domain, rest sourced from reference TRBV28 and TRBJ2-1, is DVKVTQSSRYLVKRTGEKVFLECVQDMDHENMFWYRQDPGLGLRLIYFSYDVKMKEKGDIPEGYSVSREKKERFSLILESASTNQTSMYLCASGLSSYNEQFFGPGTRLTVL.

CDR3 DNA: TGTGCCAGCAGCCAGGGGGCTGATCAGCCCCAGCATTTT. Translated: CASSQGADQPQHF. This chain joins TRBV7-3 and TRBJ1-5; 8 bases map to TRBD1. Germline CDR1 is SGHTA and CDR2 is FQGTGA. V was pared by 5 bases and J by 5 bases, with 2 bases of the junction left unmatched. There are 13 residues in the CDR3.

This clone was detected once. CDR3 in DNA: TGTGCCAGTAGTAAGGGTTCGTGGGGACTAGCGGGCGGCAATGAGCAGTTCTTC. Its translation: CASSKGSWGLAGGNEQFF. The chain carries TRBV19 and TRBJ2-1, with 12 positions matching TRBD2. The CDR3 runs 18 residues. Germline CDR1 reads LNHDA; CDR2 reads SQIVND (reference sequence). V trimming: 4 bases; J trimming: 6 bases; junction bases outside the gene matches: 13.

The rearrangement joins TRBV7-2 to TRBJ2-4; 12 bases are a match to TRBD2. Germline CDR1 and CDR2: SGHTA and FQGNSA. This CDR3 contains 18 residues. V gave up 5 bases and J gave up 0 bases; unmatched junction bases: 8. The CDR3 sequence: CASSTSGGKSIAKNIQYF. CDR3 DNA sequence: TGTGCCAGCAGCACTAGCGGGGGGAAGTCCATAGCCAAAAACATTCAGTACTTC.

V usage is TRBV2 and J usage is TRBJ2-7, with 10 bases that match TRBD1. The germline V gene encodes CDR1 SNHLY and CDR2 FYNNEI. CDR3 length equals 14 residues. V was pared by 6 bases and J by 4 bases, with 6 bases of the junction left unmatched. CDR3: CASRQTGGGYEQYF. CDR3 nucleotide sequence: TGTGCCAGCAGACAGACAGGGGGCGGTTACGAGCAGTACTTC.

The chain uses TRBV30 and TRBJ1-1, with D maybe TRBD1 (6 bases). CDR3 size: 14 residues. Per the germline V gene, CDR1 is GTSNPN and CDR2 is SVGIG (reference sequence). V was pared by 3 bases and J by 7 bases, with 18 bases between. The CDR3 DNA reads TGTGCCTGGAGGGCCTCCACAGGGCTTAATGAAGCTTTCTTT. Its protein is CAWRASTGLNEAFF. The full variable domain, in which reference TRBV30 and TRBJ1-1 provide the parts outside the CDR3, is SQTIHQWPATLVQPVGSPLSLECTVEGTSNPNLYWYRQAAGRGLQLLFYSVGIGQISSEVPQNLSASRPQDRQFILSSKKLLLSDSGFYLCAWRASTGLNEAFFGQGTRLTVV.

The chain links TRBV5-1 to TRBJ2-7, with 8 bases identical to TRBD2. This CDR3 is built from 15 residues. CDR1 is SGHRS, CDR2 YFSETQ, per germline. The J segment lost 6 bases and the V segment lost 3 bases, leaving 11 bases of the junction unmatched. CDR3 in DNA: TGCGCCAGCAGCTCGAACTCCGGGACTAGACGCGAGCAGTACTTC. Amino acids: CASSSNSGTRREQYF.

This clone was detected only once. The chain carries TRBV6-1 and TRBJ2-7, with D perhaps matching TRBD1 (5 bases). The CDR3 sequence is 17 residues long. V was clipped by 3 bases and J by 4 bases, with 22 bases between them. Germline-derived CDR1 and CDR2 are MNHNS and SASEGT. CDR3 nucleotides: TGTGCCAGCAGTGACAGTGACCCCAGGGATCGGGTGTACGAGCAGTACTTC. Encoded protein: CASSDSDPRDRVYEQYF.

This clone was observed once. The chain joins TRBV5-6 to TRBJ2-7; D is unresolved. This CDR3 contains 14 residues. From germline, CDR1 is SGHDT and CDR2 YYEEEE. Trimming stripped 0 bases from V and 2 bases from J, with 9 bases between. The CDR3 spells CASSLVGSPYEQYF. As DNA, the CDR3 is TGTGCCAGCAGCTTGGTTGGCTCCCCCTACGAGCAGTACTTC.

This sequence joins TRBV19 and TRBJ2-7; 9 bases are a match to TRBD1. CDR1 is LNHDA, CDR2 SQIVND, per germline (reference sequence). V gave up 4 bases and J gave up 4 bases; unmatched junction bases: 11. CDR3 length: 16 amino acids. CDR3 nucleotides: TGTGCCAGTAGTAGGCTCTCCGCGACAGGGGGATACGAGCAGTACTTC. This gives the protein CASSRLSATGGYEQYF.

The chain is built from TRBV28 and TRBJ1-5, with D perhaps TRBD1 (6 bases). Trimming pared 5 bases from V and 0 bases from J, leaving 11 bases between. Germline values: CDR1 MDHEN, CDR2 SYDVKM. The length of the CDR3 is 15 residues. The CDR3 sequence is CASSPDRNSNQPQHF. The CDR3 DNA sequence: TGTGCCAGCAGTCCGGACAGAAATAGCAATCAGCCCCAGCATTTT.

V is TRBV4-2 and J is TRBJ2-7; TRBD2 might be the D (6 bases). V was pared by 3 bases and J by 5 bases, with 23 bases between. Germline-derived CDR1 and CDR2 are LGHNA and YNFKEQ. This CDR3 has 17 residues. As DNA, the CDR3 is TGTGCCAGCAGCCAGCAACTGGCGGGCGGGGCTGGTAACGAGCAGTACTTC. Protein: CASSQQLAGGAGNEQYF.

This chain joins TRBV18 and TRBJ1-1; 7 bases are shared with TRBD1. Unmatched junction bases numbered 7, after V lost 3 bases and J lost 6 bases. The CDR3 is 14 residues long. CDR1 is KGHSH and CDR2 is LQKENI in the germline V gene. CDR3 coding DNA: TGTGCCAGCTCACCTGACAGGGTTAGAGCTGAAGCTTTCTTT. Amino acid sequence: CASSPDRVRAEAFF.

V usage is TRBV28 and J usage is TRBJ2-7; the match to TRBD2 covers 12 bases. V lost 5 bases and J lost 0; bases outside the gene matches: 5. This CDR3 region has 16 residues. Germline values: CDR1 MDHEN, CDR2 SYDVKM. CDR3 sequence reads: CASSATSGRSSYEQYF. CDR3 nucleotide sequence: TGTGCCAGCAGTGCCACTAGCGGGAGGAGCTCCTACGAGCAGTACTTC.

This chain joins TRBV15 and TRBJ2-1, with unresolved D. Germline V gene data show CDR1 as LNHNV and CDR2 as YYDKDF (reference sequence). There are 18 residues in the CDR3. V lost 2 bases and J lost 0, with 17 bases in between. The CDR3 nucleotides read TGTGCCACCAGCAGATATCTCCCTCGGTCAGGCTCCTACAATGAGCAGTTCTTC. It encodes CATSRYLPRSGSYNEQFF.